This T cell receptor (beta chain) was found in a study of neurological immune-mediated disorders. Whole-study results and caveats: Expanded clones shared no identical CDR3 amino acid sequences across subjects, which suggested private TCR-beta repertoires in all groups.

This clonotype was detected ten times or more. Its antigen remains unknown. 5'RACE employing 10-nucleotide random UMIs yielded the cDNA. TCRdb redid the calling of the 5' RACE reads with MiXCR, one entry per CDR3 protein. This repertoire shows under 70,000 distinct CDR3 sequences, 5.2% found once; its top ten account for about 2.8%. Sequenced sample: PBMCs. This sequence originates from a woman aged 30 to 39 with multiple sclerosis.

The CDR3 nucleotides are TGTGCCAGCAGTTTGACGCTACCGGGACAGAGATACAATGAGCAGTTCTTC. Its translation is CASSLTLPGQRYNEQFF. The chain is built from TRBV6-5 and TRBJ2-1, with 7 bases aligning to TRBD1. This CDR3 spans 17 amino acids. Germline assignment: CDR1 MNHEY and CDR2 SVGAGI. Unmatched junction bases numbered 13, after V lost 4 bases and J lost 4 bases.